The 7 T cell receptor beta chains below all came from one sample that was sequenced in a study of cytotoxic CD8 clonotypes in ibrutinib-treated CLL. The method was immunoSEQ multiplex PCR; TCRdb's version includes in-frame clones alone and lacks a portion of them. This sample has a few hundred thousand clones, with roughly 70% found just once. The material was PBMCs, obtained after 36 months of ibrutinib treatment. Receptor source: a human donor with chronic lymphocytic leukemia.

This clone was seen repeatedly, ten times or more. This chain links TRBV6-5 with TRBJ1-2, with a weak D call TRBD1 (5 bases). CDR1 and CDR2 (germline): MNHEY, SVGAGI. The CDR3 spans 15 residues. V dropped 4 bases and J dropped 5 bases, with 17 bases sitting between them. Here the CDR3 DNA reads TGTGCCAGCAGTTCGGCAGGGAAATTCTGGTATGGCTACACCTTC. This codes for CASSSAGKFWYGYTF.

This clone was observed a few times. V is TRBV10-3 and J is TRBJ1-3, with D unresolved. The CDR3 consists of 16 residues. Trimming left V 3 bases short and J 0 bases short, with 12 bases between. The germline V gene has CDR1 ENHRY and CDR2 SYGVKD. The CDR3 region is CAISELLGGSGNTIYF. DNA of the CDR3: TGTGCCATCAGTGAACTCCTTGGTGGCTCTGGAAACACCATATATTTT.

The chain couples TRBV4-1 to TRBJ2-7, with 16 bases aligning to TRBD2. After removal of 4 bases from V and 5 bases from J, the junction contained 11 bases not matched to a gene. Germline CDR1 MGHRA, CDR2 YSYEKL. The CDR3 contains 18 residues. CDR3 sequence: CASSLIPGLAGGRDEQYF. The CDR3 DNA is TGCGCCAGCAGCCTGATTCCGGGACTAGCGGGGGGGCGTGACGAGCAGTACTTC.

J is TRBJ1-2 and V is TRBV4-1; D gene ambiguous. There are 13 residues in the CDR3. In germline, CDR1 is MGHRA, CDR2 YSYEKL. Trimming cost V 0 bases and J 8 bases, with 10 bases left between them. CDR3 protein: CASSQESEVGYTF. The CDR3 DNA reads TGCGCCAGCAGCCAAGAAAGTGAGGTGGGCTACACCTTC.

The CDR3 nucleotides are TGTGCCAGCAGTCCATTGGAGGGGGTTGGAGACGAGCAGTACTTC. Translated: CASSPLEGVGDEQYF. The V call is TRBV25-1, the J call TRBJ2-7; possibly TRBD1 or TRBD2 for D (6 bases each). V lost 5 bases to trimming and J lost 5 bases, with 19 bases between them. Germline V CDR1 and CDR2: MGHDK, SYGVNS. The CDR3 loop spans 15 amino acids.

CDR3 nucleotides: TGTGCCAGCAGACAGGGGGAGGTTGAAAAACTGTTTTTT. Translating gives CASRQGEVEKLFF. The gene calls are TRBV7-9 and TRBJ1-4; 8 bases are shared with TRBD1. This CDR3 has 13 amino acids. After removal of 6 bases from V and 7 bases from J, the junction contained 4 bases not matched to a gene. Germline V gene data show CDR1 as SEHNR and CDR2 as FQNEAQ (reference sequence).

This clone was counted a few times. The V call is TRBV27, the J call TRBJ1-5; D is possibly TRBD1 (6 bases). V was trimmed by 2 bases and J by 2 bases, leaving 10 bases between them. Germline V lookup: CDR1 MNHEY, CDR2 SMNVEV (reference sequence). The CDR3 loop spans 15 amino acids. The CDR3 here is CASSLAGVGNQPQHF. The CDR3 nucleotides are TGTGCCAGCAGTTTAGCAGGGGTTGGCAATCAGCCCCAGCATTTT.